The table lists the clone carrying this T cell receptor beta chain with a count of one. This entry is derived from a study of CD8 T cells in Susac syndrome. Germline-derived CDR1 and CDR2 are MGHDK and SYGVNS. The CDR3 consists of 15 residues. V shed 0 bases and J shed 2 bases, with 9 bases lying between them. Random hexamers served to reverse transcribe roughly 0.45 to 1 ug RNA. The method of amplification for TCR beta CDR3 was immunoSEQ multiplex PCR, covering 54 Vbeta and 13 Jbeta. Each CDR3 protein is one row after TCRdb ran MiXCR on the immunoSEQ multiplex PCR reads. The sample includes 150,000 to 200,000 distinct CDR3 sequences, roughly 95% seen only once; the top ten take about 0.095%. The authors carried out high-throughput sequencing of TCR beta. They applied it to CD8+ and CD4+ T cells obtained from blood. The multiple sclerosis control group was made up of treatment-naive patients with stable or active relapsing-remitting disease. Through negative isolation, CD4+ and CD8+ T cells were obtained, while TEMRA cells were enriched using FACS.

V gene TRBV25-1 combines with J gene TRBJ2-3; TRBD1 is a possible D gene (5 bases). This TCR was sampled from a human donor with multiple sclerosis. Sequenced input: CD4+ T cells from PBMCs. The chain's CDR3 is CASSEYTGFTDTQYF. DNA of the CDR3: TGTGCCAGCAGTGAATATACAGGATTCACAGATACGCAGTATTTT.